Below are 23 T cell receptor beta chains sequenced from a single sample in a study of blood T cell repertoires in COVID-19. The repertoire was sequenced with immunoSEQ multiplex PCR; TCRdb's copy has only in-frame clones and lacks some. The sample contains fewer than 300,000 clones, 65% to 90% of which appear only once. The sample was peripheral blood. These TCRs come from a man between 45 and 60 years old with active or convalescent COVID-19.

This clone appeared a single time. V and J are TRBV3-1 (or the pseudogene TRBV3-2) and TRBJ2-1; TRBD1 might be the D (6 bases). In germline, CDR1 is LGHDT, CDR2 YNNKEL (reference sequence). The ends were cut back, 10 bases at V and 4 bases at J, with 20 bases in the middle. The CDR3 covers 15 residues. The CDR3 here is CATTQTGQRYNEQFF. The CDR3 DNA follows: TGTGCCACCACCCAAACAGGACAGAGATACAATGAGCAGTTCTTC.

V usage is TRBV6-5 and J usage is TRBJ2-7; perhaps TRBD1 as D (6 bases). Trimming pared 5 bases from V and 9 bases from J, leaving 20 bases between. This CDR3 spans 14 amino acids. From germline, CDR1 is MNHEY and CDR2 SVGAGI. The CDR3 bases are TGTGCCAGCAGTCCTTCCCAACAGGGAGTCAGGCAGTACTTC. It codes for CASSPSQQGVRQYF.

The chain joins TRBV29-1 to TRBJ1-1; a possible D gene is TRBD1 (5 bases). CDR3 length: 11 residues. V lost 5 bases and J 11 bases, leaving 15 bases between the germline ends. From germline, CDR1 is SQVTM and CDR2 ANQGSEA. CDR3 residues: CSVQLRGFAFF. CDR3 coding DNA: TGCAGCGTTCAGCTACGGGGGTTCGCTTTCTTT. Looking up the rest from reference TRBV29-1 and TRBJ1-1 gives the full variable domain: SAVISQKPSRDICQRGTSLTIQCQVDSQVTMMFWYRQQPGQSLTLIATANQGSEATYESGFVIDKFPISRPNLTFSTLTVSNMSPEDSSIYLCSVQLRGFAFFGQGTRLTVV.

The CDR3 DNA is TGTGCCAGCAGTTTAAGCAGCACGGGGGGCGATTATCAGCCCCAGCATTTT. This codes for CASSLSSTGGDYQPQHF. The chain has TRBV27 and TRBJ1-5, with D perhaps matching TRBD1 (6 bases). The V gene lost 2 bases and the J gene lost 5 bases, with 19 bases spanning the gap. The CDR3 is 17 residues long. Per germline, CDR1 MNHEY and CDR2 SMNVEV (reference sequence).

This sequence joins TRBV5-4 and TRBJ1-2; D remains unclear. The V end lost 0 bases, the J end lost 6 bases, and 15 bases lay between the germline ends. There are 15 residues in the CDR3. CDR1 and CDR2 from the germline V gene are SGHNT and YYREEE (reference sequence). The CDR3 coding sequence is TGTGCCAGCAGCTTGGGTGGCAGAAAGATGGATGGCTACACCTTC. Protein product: CASSLGGRKMDGYTF.

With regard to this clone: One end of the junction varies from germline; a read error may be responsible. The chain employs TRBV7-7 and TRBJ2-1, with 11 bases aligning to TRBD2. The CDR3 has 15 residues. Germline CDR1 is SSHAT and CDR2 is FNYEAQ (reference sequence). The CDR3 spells CASSPGLAERREQFF. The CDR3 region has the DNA TGTGCTAGCAGCCCGGGACTAGCGGAGCGCAGGGAGCAGTTCTTC.

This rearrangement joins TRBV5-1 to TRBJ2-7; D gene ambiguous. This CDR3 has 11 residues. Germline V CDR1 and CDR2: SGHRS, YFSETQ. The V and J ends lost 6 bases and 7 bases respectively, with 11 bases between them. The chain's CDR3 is CASTLGGEQYF. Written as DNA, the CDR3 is TGCGCCAGCACCCTAGGTGGGGAGCAGTACTTC.

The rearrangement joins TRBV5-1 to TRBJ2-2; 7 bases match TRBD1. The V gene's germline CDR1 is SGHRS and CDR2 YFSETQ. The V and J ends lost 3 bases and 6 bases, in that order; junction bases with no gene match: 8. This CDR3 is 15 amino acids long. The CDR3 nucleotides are TGCGCCAGCAGCTCCGTTACTGGGACAGCCGGGGAGCTGTTTTTT. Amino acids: CASSSVTGTAGELFF.

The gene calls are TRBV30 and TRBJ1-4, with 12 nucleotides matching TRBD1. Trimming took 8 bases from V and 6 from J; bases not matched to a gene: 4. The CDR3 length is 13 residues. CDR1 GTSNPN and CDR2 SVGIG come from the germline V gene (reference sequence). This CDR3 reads CAGTGGGYEKLFF. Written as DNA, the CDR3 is TGTGCCGGGACAGGGGGCGGATATGAAAAACTGTTTTTT.

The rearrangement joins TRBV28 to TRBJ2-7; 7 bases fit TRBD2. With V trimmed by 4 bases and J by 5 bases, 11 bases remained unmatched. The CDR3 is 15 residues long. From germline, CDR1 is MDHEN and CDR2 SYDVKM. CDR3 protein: CASSSPGAGDNEQYF. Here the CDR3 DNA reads TGTGCCAGCAGTTCCCCCGGGGCGGGAGACAACGAGCAGTACTTC.

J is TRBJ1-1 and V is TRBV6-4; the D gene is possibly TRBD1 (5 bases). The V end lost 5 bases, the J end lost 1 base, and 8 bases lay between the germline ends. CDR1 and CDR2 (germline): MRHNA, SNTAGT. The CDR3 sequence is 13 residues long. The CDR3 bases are TGTGCCAGCAGTAGGGGCCAGAACACTGAAGCTTTCTTT. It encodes CASSRGQNTEAFF.

The CDR3 reads CASKASGGLAGSDTQYF. In DNA, the CDR3 is TGTGCCAGCAAGGCGAGCGGGGGACTAGCGGGATCAGATACGCAGTATTTT. V gene TRBV9 combines with J gene TRBJ2-3; 13 bases agree with TRBD2. From germline, CDR1 is SGDLS and CDR2 YYNGEE. J gave up 4 bases and V 6 bases, and 11 bases lay outside the gene matches. This CDR3 is 17 amino acids long.

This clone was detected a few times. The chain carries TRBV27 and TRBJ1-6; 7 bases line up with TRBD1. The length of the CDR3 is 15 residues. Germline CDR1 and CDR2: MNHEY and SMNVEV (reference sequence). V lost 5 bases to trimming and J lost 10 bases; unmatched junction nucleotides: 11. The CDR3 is CASSQWTGRGSPLHF. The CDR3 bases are TGTGCCAGCAGTCAGTGGACAGGTCGCGGATCACCCCTCCACTTT.

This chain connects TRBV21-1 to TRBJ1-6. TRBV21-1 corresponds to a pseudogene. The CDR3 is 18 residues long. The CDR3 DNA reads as TGTGCCAGCAGCAAAGTCGGCGAGCCTAGCTCCTATAATTCACCCCTCCACTTT. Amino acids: CASSKVGEPSSYNSPLHF.

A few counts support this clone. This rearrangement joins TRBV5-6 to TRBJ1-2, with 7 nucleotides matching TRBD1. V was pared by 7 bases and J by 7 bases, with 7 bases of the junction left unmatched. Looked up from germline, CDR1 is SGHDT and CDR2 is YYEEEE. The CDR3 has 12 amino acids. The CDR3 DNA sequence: TGTGCCAGCTCCGACAGGGAAAGTGGCTACACCTTC. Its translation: CASSDRESGYTF.

The CDR3, as DNA: TGCGCCAGCAGCCAAGCAGACAGGGGGTCAGAGACCCAGTACTTC. Its protein product is CASSQADRGSETQYF. This chain uses TRBV4-1 with TRBJ2-5; TRBD1 aligns across 9 bases. In germline, CDR1 is MGHRA, CDR2 YSYEKL. V trimming: 1 base; J trimming: 4 bases; junction bases outside the gene matches: 4. CDR3 length: 15 amino acids.

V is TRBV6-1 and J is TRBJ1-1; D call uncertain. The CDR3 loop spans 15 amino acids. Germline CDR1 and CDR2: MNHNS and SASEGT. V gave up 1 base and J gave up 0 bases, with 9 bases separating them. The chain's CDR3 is CASSEEAGMNTEAFF. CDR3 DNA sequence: TGTGCCAGCAGTGAAGAGGCCGGGATGAACACTGAAGCTTTCTTT.

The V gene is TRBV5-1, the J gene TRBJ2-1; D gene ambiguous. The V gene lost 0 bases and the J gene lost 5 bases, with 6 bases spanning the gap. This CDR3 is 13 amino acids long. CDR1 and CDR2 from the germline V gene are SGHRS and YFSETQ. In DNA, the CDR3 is TGCGCCAGCAGCTTGGACACTAACAATGAGCAGTTCTTC. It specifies CASSLDTNNEQFF.

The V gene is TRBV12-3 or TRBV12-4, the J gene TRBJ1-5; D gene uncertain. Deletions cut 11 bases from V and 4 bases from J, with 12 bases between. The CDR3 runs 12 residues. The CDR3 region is CAEKRVNQPQHF. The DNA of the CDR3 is TGTGCCGAAAAGAGGGTGAATCAGCCCCAGCATTTT.

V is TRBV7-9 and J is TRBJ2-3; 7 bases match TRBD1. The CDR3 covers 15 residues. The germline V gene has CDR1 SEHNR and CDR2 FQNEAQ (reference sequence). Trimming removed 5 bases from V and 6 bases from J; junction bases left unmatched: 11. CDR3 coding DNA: TGTGCCAGCAGCCCATCTGAGGGGGCTGGTGATACGCAGTATTTT. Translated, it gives CASSPSEGAGDTQYF. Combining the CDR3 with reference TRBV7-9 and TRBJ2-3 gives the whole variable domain DTGVSQNPRHKITKRGQNVTFRCDPISEHNRLYWYRQTLGQGPEFLTYFQNEAQLEKSRLLSDRFSAERPKGSFSTLEIQRTEQGDSAMYLCASSPSEGAGDTQYFGPGTRLTVL.

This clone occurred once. Written as DNA, the CDR3 is TGTGCCAGCAGCTTAAACAGGCGGGAGAGGGATAATGAGCAGTTCTTC. It is translated as CASSLNRRERDNEQFF. The rearrangement uses TRBV7-9 and TRBJ2-1, with 7 bases that match TRBD2. With 2 bases clipped from V and 7 bases from J, the junction kept 11 bases outside the gene matches. The CDR3 totals 16 residues. Germline V gives CDR1 SEHNR, CDR2 FQNEAQ (reference sequence).

CDR3: CASSTGNPTGELFF. The DNA for the CDR3 is TGTGCCAGCAGCACCGGGAACCCCACCGGGGAGCTGTTTTTT. The chain uses TRBV9 and TRBJ2-2; D perhaps matches TRBD2 (5 bases). Per germline, CDR1 SGDLS and CDR2 YYNGEE. This CDR3 is built from 14 residues. V lost 4 bases and J 4 bases, leaving 11 bases between the germline ends.

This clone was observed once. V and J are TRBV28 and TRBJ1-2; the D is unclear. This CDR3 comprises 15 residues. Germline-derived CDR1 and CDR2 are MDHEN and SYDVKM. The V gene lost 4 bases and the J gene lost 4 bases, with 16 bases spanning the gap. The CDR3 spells CASSYAGRAGYGYTF. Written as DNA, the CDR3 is TGTGCCAGCAGTTATGCGGGGAGGGCGGGCTATGGCTACACCTTC.